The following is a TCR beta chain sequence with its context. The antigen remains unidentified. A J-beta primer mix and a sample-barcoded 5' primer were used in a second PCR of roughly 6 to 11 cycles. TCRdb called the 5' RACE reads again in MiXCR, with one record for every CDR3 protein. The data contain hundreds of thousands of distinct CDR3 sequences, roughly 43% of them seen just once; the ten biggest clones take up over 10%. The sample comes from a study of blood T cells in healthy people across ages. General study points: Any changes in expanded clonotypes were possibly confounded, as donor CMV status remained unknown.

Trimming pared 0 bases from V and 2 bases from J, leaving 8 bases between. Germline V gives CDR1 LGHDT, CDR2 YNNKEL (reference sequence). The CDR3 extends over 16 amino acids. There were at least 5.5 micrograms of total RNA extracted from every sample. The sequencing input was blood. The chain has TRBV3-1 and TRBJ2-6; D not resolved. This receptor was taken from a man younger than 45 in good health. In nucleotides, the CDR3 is TGTGCCAGCAGCCAAGATCCCGGAACTGGGGCCAACGTCCTGACTTTC. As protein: CASSQDPGTGANVLTF.